This TCR beta chain was observed in a study of blood T cell repertoires in COVID-19 (dated by TCRdb to the early 2020s). Some background on the complete study: Collaborator samples came from the United States, Italy and Spain and covered acute and convalescent phases of COVID-19. The prospective study material was composed of cDNA or gDNA derived from T cells, B-cell-depleted T cells, or PBMCs. Deeply sampled blood TCRbeta repertoires from subjects exposed to, actively infected with, or recovered from COVID-19 were included in the dataset. The repertoires were released in a freely available public database intended as a resource for research on the immune response to SARS-CoV-2. Samples were obtained from the ongoing ImmuneRACE study (first 160 participants) and from over 1,000 subjects provided by 6 global collaborators. The sample metadata nearly always contained a de-identified subject ID, COVID-19 status, age in years and sex. HLA class I and class II types, where available, came from metadata supplied by the sample provider rather than from assay-based typing. Here is what the overall study found, with its caveats: Clinical and demographic metadata were provided uncurated, with the amount varying by source and participant.

V was cut back by 5 bases and J by 2 bases, leaving a gap of 14 bases between them. As encoded in the germline V gene, CDR1 is SGHTA while CDR2 is FQGTGA. CDR3 length: 15 amino acids, cysteine to phenylalanine. Solely the CDR3 DNA is kept, with 45 bases framed from the first base. TCRbeta CDR3 regions were amplified from genomic DNA using the immunoSEQ Assay, a bias-controlled multiplex PCR. In the source study's methods: The number of nucleated cells in each sample was estimated by amplification of reference gene primers within the assay. To quantify the absolute abundance of each unique TCRbeta CDR3 rearrangement, sequence reads were collapsed and filtered. For each sample, productive Simpson clonality was calculated as the square root of Simpson's diversity index across productive rearrangements. Not all clones reach the TCRdb copy of this immuneACCESS table, which keeps in-frame sequences only. Checked studies attribute under half of the gap to unresolved V genes and leave the rest unexplained. For V, J and clone size, that table is used; D and trimming come from the DNA. Present in this sample are roughly 190,000 clones, more than 70% of which were seen just once. 6.5% to 9% of the sample goes to the ten largest clones.

A remark on this clone: It lacks a known antigen. No clone much larger than this one lies a single base away; base qualities are absent.

Whole blood was collected in K2EDTA tubes by collaborating institutions according to the institutions' own protocols. For TCRbeta analysis, collaborator samples were shipped as frozen whole blood, as isolated PBMCs, or as DNA extracted from either sample type. This sequence uses TRBV7-3 and TRBJ2-3, and perhaps TRBD2 as D gene, on 5 matching bases. Sequencing was done on a sample of peripheral blood. This TCR derives from a woman aged 55-70 years with acute or convalescent COVID-19. The CDR3 amino acid sequence is: CASSPTGTYTDTQYF. The nucleotide sequence reads as follows: TGTGCCAGCAGCCCAACGGGAACTTACACAGATACGCAGTATTTT.